This TCR beta chain was found in a study of identical twins. As for this clonotype: As yet, its antigen is unknown.

This CDR3 contains 15 residues. CDR1 and CDR2 (germline): MNHEY, SMNVEV (reference sequence). J was trimmed by 7 bases and V by 4 bases; bases with no gene match: 7. Study-wide results and caveats: Abundant beta clonotypes from cord blood had fewer insertions, unlike memory repertoires, which showed none. It was out-of-frame TCR alpha sharing in monozygotic twins that models underestimated.

TCRdb processed the 5' RACE reads anew with MiXCR; each CDR3 protein has one entry. This sample has roughly 500,000 distinct CDR3 sequences, with approximately 22% found just once. This same sample was also part of a study on T cells expressing NK-cell markers. In that study: Seven HCMV-seropositive donors and one seronegative donor made up the eight sequenced donors. For several experiments, T cell sorting was restricted to the alpha-beta TCR population by means of an anti-gamma-delta TCR antibody.

The gene calls are TRBV27 and TRBJ2-1; 10 nucleotides agree with TRBD2. The TCR sequence derives from a woman aged 18-35 years in good health. The sample comprised CD4+ T cells sorted from blood. Here the CDR3 DNA reads TGTGCCAGCAGTTCTATTAGCGGGGGGATTAATGAGCAGTTCTTC. Amino acids: CASSSISGGINEQFF.